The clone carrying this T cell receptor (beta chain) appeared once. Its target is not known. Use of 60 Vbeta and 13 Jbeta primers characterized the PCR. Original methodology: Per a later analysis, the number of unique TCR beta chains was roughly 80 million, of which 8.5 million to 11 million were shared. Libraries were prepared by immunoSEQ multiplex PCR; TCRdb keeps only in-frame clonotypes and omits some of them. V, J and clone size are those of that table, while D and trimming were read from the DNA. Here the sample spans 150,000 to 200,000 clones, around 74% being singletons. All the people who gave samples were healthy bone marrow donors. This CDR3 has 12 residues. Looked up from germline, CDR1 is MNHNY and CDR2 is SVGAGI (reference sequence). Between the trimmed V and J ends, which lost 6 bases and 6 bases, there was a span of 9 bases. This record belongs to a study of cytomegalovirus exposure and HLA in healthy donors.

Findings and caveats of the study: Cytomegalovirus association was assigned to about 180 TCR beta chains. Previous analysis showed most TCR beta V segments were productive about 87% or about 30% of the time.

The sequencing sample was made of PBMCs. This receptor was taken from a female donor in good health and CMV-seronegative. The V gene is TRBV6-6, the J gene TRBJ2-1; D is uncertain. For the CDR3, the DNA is TGTGCCAGCAGGCCCCCGGGCAATGAGCAGTTCTTC. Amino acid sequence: CASRPPGNEQFF.